Detailed here is one T cell receptor (beta chain). V was trimmed by 3 bases and J by 4 bases, leaving 7 bases between them. Per the germline V gene, CDR1 is MDHEN and CDR2 is SYDVKM. The CDR3 runs 12 residues. These data come from a study of identical twins. TCRdb re-called the 5' RACE reads through MiXCR, storing one row per CDR3 protein. Among under 300,000 distinct CDR3 sequences listed, roughly 13% were seen once. The sample was also linked to a second study, of yellow fever vaccine responses in identical twins.

The genes are TRBV28 and TRBJ2-7; D is possibly TRBD1 or TRBD2 (5 bases each). What was sequenced was memory (CD45RO+) T cells sorted from blood. The TCR originated in a woman aged 18-30 years in good health. Here the CDR3 reads CASSFEGYEQYF. Here the CDR3 DNA reads TGTGCCAGCAGTTTTGAGGGGTACGAGCAGTACTTC.